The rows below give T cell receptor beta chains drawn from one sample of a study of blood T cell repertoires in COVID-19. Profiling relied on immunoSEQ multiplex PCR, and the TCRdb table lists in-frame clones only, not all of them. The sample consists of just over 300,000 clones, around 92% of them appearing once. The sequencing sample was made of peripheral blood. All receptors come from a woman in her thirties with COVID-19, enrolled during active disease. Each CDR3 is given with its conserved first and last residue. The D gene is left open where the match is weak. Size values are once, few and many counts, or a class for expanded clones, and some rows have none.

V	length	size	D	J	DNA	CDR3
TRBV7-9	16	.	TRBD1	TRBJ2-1	TGTGCCAGCAGCTTAGGACGGGACAGCGGCGACAATGAGCAGTTCTTC	CASSLGRDSGDNEQFF
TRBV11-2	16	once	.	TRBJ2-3	TGTGCCAGCAGCTTAGTTTTACGACTCAAGACAGATACGCAGTATTTT	CASSLVLRLKTDTQYF
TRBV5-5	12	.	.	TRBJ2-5	TGTGCCAGCAGCTTGGTGACAAGGTCCCAGTACTTC	CASSLVTRSQYF
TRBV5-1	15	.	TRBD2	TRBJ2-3	TGCGCCAGCAGCTTCACTAGCGGGGGGTCAGATACGCAGTATTTT	CASSFTSGGSDTQYF
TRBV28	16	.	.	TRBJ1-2	TGTGCCAGCAGTTTGTTCGGAGGGCGGGGGAACTATGGCTACACCTTC	CASSLFGGRGNYGYTF
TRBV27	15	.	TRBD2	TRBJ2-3	TGTGCCAGCAAAGGGAGCGGGGGGGCTACAGATACGCAGTATTTT	CASKGSGGATDTQYF
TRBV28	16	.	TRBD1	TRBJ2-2	TGTGCCAGCAGTTTTTCCAGGGGGCGCCTCACCGGGGAGCTGTTTTTT	CASSFSRGRLTGELFF
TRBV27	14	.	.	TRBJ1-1	TGTGCCAGCAGTCCCCAGGTGTTGAACACTGAAGCTTTCTTT	CASSPQVLNTEAFF
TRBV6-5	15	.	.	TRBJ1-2	TGTGCCAGCAGTACCGCCCTACACGGACTAGATGGCTACACCTTC	CASSTALHGLDGYTF
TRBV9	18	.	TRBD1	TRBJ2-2	TGTGCCAGCAGCGTAGGTTGGGCCGAGACAGGGTCTGGCGGGGAGCTGTTTTTT	CASSVGWAETGSGGELFF
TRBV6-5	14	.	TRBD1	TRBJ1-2	TGTGCCAGCAGCCACAGGGGGCTTAACTATGGCTACACCTTC	CASSHRGLNYGYTF
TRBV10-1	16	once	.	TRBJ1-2	TGCGCCAGCAGTCCACTAGACGGCCCAGGCTTCTATGGCTACACCTTC	CASSPLDGPGFYGYTF
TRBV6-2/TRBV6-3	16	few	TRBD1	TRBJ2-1	TGTGCCAGCAGTTCCTCGACAGGGGGCTGGTACAATGAGCAGTTCTTC	CASSSSTGGWYNEQFF
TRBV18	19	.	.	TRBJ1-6	TGTGCCAGCTCACCCCGGGACATTCGACTAAGCTCCTATAATTCACCCCTCCACTTT	CASSPRDIRLSSYNSPLHF
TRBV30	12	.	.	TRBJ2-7	TGTGCCTGGAGGGACTTACGAGGGGAGCAGTACTTC	CAWRDLRGEQYF
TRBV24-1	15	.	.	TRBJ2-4	TGTGCCACCAGTGATTTTGGACTAGCCAAAAACATTCAGTACTTC	CATSDFGLAKNIQYF
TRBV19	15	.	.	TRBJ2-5	TGTGCCAGTAGCCGGGTAGCCGGGGATACAGAGACCCAGTACTTC	CASSRVAGDTETQYF
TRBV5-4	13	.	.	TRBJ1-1	TGTGCCTGGCAGCCTAGGGGCGACACTGAAGCTTTCTTT	CAWQPRGDTEAFF
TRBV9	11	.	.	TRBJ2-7	TGTGCCAGCAGTGCGGGGTACGAGCAGTACTTC	CASSAGYEQYF
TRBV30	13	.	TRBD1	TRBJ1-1	TGTGCCTGGAGCACCGACAGGGGGACTGAAGCTTTCTTT	CAWSTDRGTEAFF
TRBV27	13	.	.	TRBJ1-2	TGTGCCAGCTCACAGGGTCTGAACTATGGCTACACCTTC	CASSQGLNYGYTF
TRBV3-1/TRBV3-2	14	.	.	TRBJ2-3	TGTGCCAGCAGCCAAGACAGTACAACAGATACGCAGTATTTT	CASSQDSTTDTQYF
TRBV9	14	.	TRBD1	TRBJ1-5	TGTGCCAGCAGCGAGACAGGGGGCGTACAGCCCCAGCATTTT	CASSETGGVQPQHF
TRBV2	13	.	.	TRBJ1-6	TGTGCCGGAGGAGGACAGTTAAATTCACCCCTCCACTTT	CAGGGQLNSPLHF
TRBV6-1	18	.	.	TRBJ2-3	TGTGCCAGCAGTGACTTCTTGGCGGGGCCTTCTAGCACAGATACGCAGTATTTT	CASSDFLAGPSSTDTQYF
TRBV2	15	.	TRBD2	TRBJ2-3	TGTGCCAGCAGTGACCTAGCGGGGGCCACAGATACGCAGTATTTT	CASSDLAGATDTQYF
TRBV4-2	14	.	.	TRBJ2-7	TGTGCCAGCAGCCAAGAACGGGACTTTGGGGAGCAGTACTTC	CASSQERDFGEQYF
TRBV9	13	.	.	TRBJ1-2	TGTGCCAGCAGCGTAGCGGGGGGGGCCGGCTACACCTTC	CASSVAGGAGYTF
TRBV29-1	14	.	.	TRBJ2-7	TGCAGCGTTGTAACACTACCGAGCTCCTACGAGCAGTACTTC	CSVVTLPSSYEQYF
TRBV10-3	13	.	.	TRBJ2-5	TGTGCCATCACAGGACTCCTGGCGGAGACCCAGTACTTC	CAITGLLAETQYF
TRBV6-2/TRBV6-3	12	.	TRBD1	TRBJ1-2	TGTGCCAGCAGTTACGGACAGGGTGGCTACACCTTC	CASSYGQGGYTF
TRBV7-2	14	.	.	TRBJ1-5	TGTGCCAGCAGCTTACAGGGTGGCAGGCAGCCCCAGCATTTT	CASSLQGGRQPQHF